The rows below give T cell receptor beta chains drawn from one sample of a study of blood T cell repertoires in COVID-19. Profiled with immunoSEQ multiplex PCR; TCRdb holds only in-frame clones, not every one. The sample lists under 350,000 clones; around 86% were seen once. Sequenced input: PBMCs or T cells enriched from blood (not recorded which). The source is a middle-aged woman with acute COVID-19. The CDR3 runs from the conserved cysteine through the conserved F or W. The D gene is left open where the match is weak. Expanded clones get a size class; other rows say once, few or many, or leave the size out.

11	TRBJ1-5	TRBV7-2	NA	NA	TGTGCCAGCGGGAGGGGTCAGCCCCAGCATTTT	CASGRGQPQHF
16	TRBJ2-7	TRBV7-8	NA	NA	TGTGCCAGCAGCTTAGCGAGAGGGTACACCTCCTACGAGCAGTACTTC	CASSLARGYTSYEQYF
16	TRBJ1-5	TRBV1	NA	NA	TGCACCAGCAGCCAAGATCGGCAGGATAGCAATCAGCCCCAGCATTTT	CTSSQDRQDSNQPQHF
16	TRBJ1-2	TRBV4-1	NA	NA	TGCGCCAGCAGCCAAGTAGGGGGTGGGACCAGATATGGCTACACCTTC	CASSQVGGGTRYGYTF
14	TRBJ1-5	TRBV7-9	NA	NA	TGTGCCAGCCACCCAGGTTCAGGGAATCAGCCCCAGCATTTT	CASHPGSGNQPQHF
16	TRBJ2-7	TRBV5-1	TRBD1	NA	TGCGCCAGCAGCTCAAAACCGGGACAGAGCTCCTACGAGCAGTACTTC	CASSSKPGQSSYEQYF
12	TRBJ1-1	TRBV12-3/TRBV12-4	NA	NA	TGTGCCAGCAGTTCAGGCCCCACTGAAGCTTTCTTT	CASSSGPTEAFF
14	TRBJ2-7	TRBV7-9	TRBD1	NA	TGTGCCAGCAGCCCCAGACAGGGTTTCCACGAGCAGTACTTC	CASSPRQGFHEQYF
15	TRBJ1-3	TRBV7-2	NA	NA	TGTGCCAGCAGCCCCCTTTTGCGAATCGGAAACACCATATATTTT	CASSPLLRIGNTIYF
13	TRBJ2-7	TRBV29-1	NA	once	TGCAGCGTTGAAGGAGGGGGGGGTTACGAGCAGTACTTC	CSVEGGGGYEQYF
15	TRBJ1-2	TRBV11-2	NA	NA	TGTGCCAGCAGCTTAGATACCGGGGGTCGTGGGGGCTACACCTTC	CASSLDTGGRGGYTF
13	TRBJ1-2	TRBV9	NA	NA	TGTGCCAGCAGCGCCCAGGGGCTCTATGGCTACACCTTC	CASSAQGLYGYTF
15	TRBJ2-5	TRBV7-2	NA	NA	TGTGCCAGCAGCTTGGGGCCAGTGGGGAAAGAGACCCAGTACTTC	CASSLGPVGKETQYF
15	TRBJ1-2	TRBV13	TRBD1	NA	TGTGCCAGCAGCTCGAACAGGGGGATTTACAGTGGCTACACCTTC	CASSSNRGIYSGYTF
16	TRBJ1-5	TRBV7-8	NA	NA	TGTGCCAGCAGCTTAGGGGGGCAGAAGGGGGTTCAGCCCCAGCATTTT	CASSLGGQKGVQPQHF
16	TRBJ1-2	TRBV6-6	TRBD1	once	TGTGCCAGCAGTATACCCGGGACAGGGGGCGCGAATGGCTACACCTTC	CASSIPGTGGANGYTF
16	TRBJ2-5	TRBV9	TRBD1	NA	TGTGCCAGCAGCGTATTGCCGGGACAGGGGGTGGAAACCCAGTACTTC	CASSVLPGQGVETQYF
13	TRBJ1-2	TRBV28	NA	NA	TGTGCCAGCAGTCTTGACTTAAACTATGGCTACACCTTC	CASSLDLNYGYTF
18	TRBJ2-1	TRBV19	TRBD2	NA	TGTGCCAGTAGTGGATTCACTAGCGGGAGGGCCGGCAGCTATGAGCAGTTCTTC	CASSGFTSGRAGSYEQFF
16	TRBJ1-5	TRBV28	NA	NA	TGTGCCAGCAGTCAAGACAGGCGACCAAGCAATCAGCCCCAGCATTTT	CASSQDRRPSNQPQHF
15	TRBJ1-5	TRBV6-2/TRBV6-3	NA	NA	TGTGCCAGCAGCATCCAGGGGAATAGCAATCAGCCCCAGCATTTT	CASSIQGNSNQPQHF